This T cell receptor beta chain was sequenced during a study of blood T cell repertoires in COVID-19. Trimming took 4 bases from V and 2 from J, leaving 19 bases between them. The CDR3 extends over 17 amino acids. CDR1 is SGDLS, CDR2 YYNGEE, per germline. Per the authors' pipeline: Amplifying reference gene primers gave estimates of nucleated cell counts. Repertoires were generated with immunoSEQ multiplex PCR, while TCRdb's copy carries only in-frame clones and drops some. That table furnishes V, J and clone size, whereas the DNA furnished D and trimming. The sample has over 350,000 clones, around nine tenths seen once.

The V gene is TRBV9, the J gene TRBJ1-3, with D unresolved. The material sequenced was PBMCs or T cells enriched from blood (not recorded which). This receptor was obtained from a woman aged 45-65 years who had recovered from COVID-19. Here the CDR3 reads CASSPLGRNEAGNTIYF. Here the CDR3 DNA reads TGTGCCAGCAGCCCCCTCGGGAGGAACGAGGCTGGAAACACCATATATTTT.